This entry lists 14 T cell receptor beta chains sequenced from one sample in a study of T-cell memory formation after mild COVID-19. TCRdb called the 5' RACE reads again in MiXCR, with one record for every CDR3 protein. The sample shows about 140,000 distinct CDR3 sequences, around 15% of them seen only once. Input material: PBMCs or a T cell subset sorted from them (not recorded which). The source of these receptors is an adult woman who had mild COVID-19 (a few samples of this study predate the infection). Cell type and time point are not known.

V and J are TRBV9 and TRBJ2-1; 7 bases are a match to TRBD1. Per the germline V gene, CDR1 is SGDLS and CDR2 is YYNGEE. The CDR3 consists of 15 residues. J lost 3 bases, V lost 0 bases, and 3 bases had no gene match. DNA of the CDR3: TGTGCCAGCAGCGTAGCGGGACAGCTCTACAATGAGCAGTTCTTC. Translation gives CASSVAGQLYNEQFF. The full variable domain, in which reference TRBV9 and TRBJ2-1 provide the parts outside the CDR3, is DSGVTQTPKHLITATGQRVTLRCSPRSGDLSVYWYQQSLDQGLQFLIQYYNGEERAKGNILERFSAQQFPDLHSELNLSSLELGDSALYFCASSVAGQLYNEQFFGPGTRLTVL.

This clonotype was counted a few times. The CDR3 protein is CASSFSAFSSYEQYF. The CDR3 nucleotides are TGTGCCAGCAGCTTTTCAGCGTTTAGCTCCTACGAGCAGTACTTC. The chain has TRBV7-2 and TRBJ2-7; the D is unclear. The germline V and J ends were trimmed by 3 bases and 0 bases, with 12 bases remaining between them. The germline CDR1 and CDR2 sequences are SGHTA and FQGNSA. The length of the CDR3 is 15 residues. The full variable domain, its missing parts supplied by reference TRBV7-2 and TRBJ2-7, is GAGVSQSPSNKVTEKGKDVELRCDPISGHTALYWYRQSLGQGLEFLIYFQGNSAPDKSGLPSDRFSAERTGGSVSTLTIQRTQQEDSAVYLCASSFSAFSSYEQYFGPGTRLTVT.

This clonotype was seen only a few times. This chain joins TRBV7-6 and TRBJ2-7; D is possibly TRBD2 (5 bases). V was pared by 0 bases and J by 0 bases, with 9 bases between. The CDR3 totals 15 residues. Germline CDR1 is SGHVS and CDR2 is FNYEAQ. CDR3 sequence: CASSLATGSSYEQYF. The CDR3 DNA reads TGTGCCAGCAGCTTAGCCACGGGGAGCTCCTACGAGCAGTACTTC.

In its sample, this clonotype was seen a few times. This chain connects TRBV7-9 to TRBJ2-7, with D possibly TRBD2 on 5 matching bases. Trimming took 2 bases from V and 0 from J, leaving 11 bases between them. The CDR3 spans 15 residues. The germline V gene encodes CDR1 SEHNR and CDR2 FQNEAQ (reference sequence). The CDR3 bases are TGTGCCAGCAGCTTAAATGGAGGAATCTCCTACGAGCAGTACTTC. Its translation is CASSLNGGISYEQYF.

This clonotype showed up just a few times. This rearrangement joins TRBV15 to TRBJ2-1; 9 nucleotides agree with TRBD2. V was pared by 0 bases and J by 6 bases, with 9 bases of the junction left unmatched. This CDR3 is 17 amino acids long. Germline-derived CDR1 and CDR2 are LNHNV and YYDKDF (reference sequence). CDR3 bases: TGTGCCACCAGCAGAGAACAGCGACTAGCGGTTCTCAATGAGCAGTTCTTC. This translates into CATSREQRLAVLNEQFF.

The chain employs TRBV7-6 and TRBJ2-6, with D maybe TRBD2 (5 bases). V lost 3 bases and J 11 bases, leaving 14 bases between the germline ends. This CDR3 has 14 amino acids. Germline V CDR1 and CDR2: SGHVS, FNYEAQ. CDR3 amino acids: CASSFLLGSDVLTF. CDR3 bases: TGTGCCAGCAGCTTTTTATTGGGTAGCGACGTCCTGACTTTC. The whole variable domain, filled in from reference TRBV7-6 and TRBJ2-6, reads GAGVSQSPRYKVTKRGQDVALRCDPISGHVSLYWYRQALGQGPEFLTYFNYEAQQDKSGLPNDRFSAERPEGSISTLTIQRTEQRDSAMYRCASSFLLGSDVLTFGAGSRLTVL.

Only a few counts were recorded for this clonotype. A read error may produce the germline difference seen at one junction end. The V call is TRBV11-2, the J call TRBJ2-1; D remains unclear. The CDR3 contains 16 residues. Germline CDR1 is SGHAT and CDR2 is FQNNGV. DNA of the CDR3: TGTGCCAGCACCTTACCGAGGTCGAGTTCCTACAATGAGCAGTTCTTC. It yields the protein CASTLPRSSSYNEQFF.

The V call is TRBV12-3 or TRBV12-4, the J call TRBJ1-1, with 7 bases aligning to TRBD1. V was pared by 6 bases and J by 4 bases, with 8 bases of the junction left unmatched. The CDR3 spans 14 residues. The DNA for the CDR3 is TGTGCCAGCAGCCTCAGGGGGTCGGGCACTGAAGCTTTCTTT. It translates to CASSLRGSGTEAFF.

V and J are TRBV29-1 and TRBJ1-2, with D possibly being TRBD1 (5 bases). This CDR3 has 14 amino acids. Deletions cut 5 bases from V and 0 bases from J, with 13 bases between. Per the germline V gene, CDR1 is SQVTM and CDR2 is ANQGSEA. The CDR3 region is CSVWGTATNYGYTF. CDR3 sequence (DNA): TGCAGCGTTTGGGGGACTGCTACTAACTATGGCTACACCTTC.

This clonotype occurred a few times. V and J are TRBV5-6 and TRBJ2-1; 7 bases are shared with TRBD2. J was trimmed by 12 bases and V by 3 bases; bases with no gene match: 6. The germline gives CDR1 SGHDT, CDR2 YYEEEE. CDR3 length: 12 residues. CDR3 protein: CASSSAGVRQFF. CDR3 bases: TGTGCCAGCAGCTCCGCGGGAGTCCGGCAGTTCTTC. Using reference TRBV5-6 and TRBJ2-1 for the parts outside the CDR3, the full variable domain is DAGVTQSPTHLIKTRGQQVTLRCSPKSGHDTVSWYQQALGQGPQFIFQYYEEEERQRGNFPDRFSGHQFPNYSSELNVNALLLGDSALYLCASSSAGVRQFFGPGTRLTVL.

This clonotype was counted only a few times. The chain is built from TRBV6-5 and TRBJ1-1; TRBD1 aligns across 8 bases. The CDR3 contains 12 residues. Germline V gene sequence: CDR1 MNHEY, CDR2 SVGAGI. V lost 8 bases, J lost 14 bases, and 13 bases stayed unmatched. CDR3 nucleotides: TGTGCCAGCGGACCCGGGACAGGCTCCGGGTTCTTT. Translated: CASGPGTGSGFF.

J is TRBJ2-7 and V is TRBV5-6; 7 bases map to TRBD1. This CDR3 spans 15 amino acids. Trimming removed 0 bases from V and 3 bases from J; junction bases left unmatched: 6. Looked up from germline, CDR1 is SGHDT and CDR2 is YYEEEE. The CDR3 DNA is TGTGCCAGCAGCTTGGCAGGGGGTAGAAGCTACGAGCAGTACTTC. As protein: CASSLAGGRSYEQYF.

A few counts support this clonotype. The chain links TRBV7-3 to TRBJ2-3; 8 bases match TRBD2. The germline CDR1 and CDR2 sequences are SGHTA and FQGTGA. The CDR3 runs 16 residues. Trimming cost V 5 bases and J 0 bases; bases outside gene matches: 7. CDR3 region: CASSPIAGSSTDTQYF. CDR3 nucleotide sequence: TGTGCCAGCAGCCCGATAGCGGGATCCAGCACAGATACGCAGTATTTT.

The chain employs TRBV5-5 and TRBJ2-5; D remains ambiguous. The CDR3 loop spans 16 amino acids. Trimming stripped 1 base from V and 0 bases from J, with 13 bases between. Germline lookup yields CDR1 SGHKS and CDR2 YYEKEE (reference sequence). Here the CDR3 DNA reads TGTGCCAGCAGCTTGAGAGTGGGTGCGTACCAAGAGACCCAGTACTTC. This codes for CASSLRVGAYQETQYF.